The clone carrying this T cell receptor beta chain was recorded a few times. It was with 60 Vbeta and 13 Jbeta primers that the PCR ran. Measured with immunoSEQ multiplex PCR; TCRdb has only the in-frame clones, and not every one. Among more than 90,000 clones listed, under 80% were seen once. The CDR3 is 13 amino acids. Per germline, CDR1 MNHEY and CDR2 SMNVEV (reference sequence). V shed 6 bases and J shed 2 bases, with 11 bases lying between them. These data originate in a study of cytomegalovirus exposure and HLA in healthy donors. The sequenced sample was PBMCs. This receptor was obtained from a man aged 40-49 years in good health and CMV-seropositive. The rearrangement joins TRBV27 to TRBJ2-7; D is unclear. The CDR3 DNA follows: TGTGCCAGCAGAAACCTACAGACCTACGAGCAGTACTTC. It encodes CASRNLQTYEQYF.